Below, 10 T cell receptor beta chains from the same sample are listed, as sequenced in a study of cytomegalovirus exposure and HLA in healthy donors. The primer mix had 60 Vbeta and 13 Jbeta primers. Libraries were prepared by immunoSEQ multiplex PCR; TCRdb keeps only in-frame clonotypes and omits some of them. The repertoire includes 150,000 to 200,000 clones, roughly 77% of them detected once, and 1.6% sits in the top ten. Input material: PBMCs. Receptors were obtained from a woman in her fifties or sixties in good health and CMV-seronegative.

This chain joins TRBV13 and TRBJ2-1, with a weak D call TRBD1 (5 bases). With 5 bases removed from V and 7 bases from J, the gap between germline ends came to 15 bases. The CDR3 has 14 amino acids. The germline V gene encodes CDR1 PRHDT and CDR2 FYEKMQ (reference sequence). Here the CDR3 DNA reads TGTGCCAGCAGCCCTAAGCGCCAGGGAAATGAGCAGTTCTTC. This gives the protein CASSPKRQGNEQFF.

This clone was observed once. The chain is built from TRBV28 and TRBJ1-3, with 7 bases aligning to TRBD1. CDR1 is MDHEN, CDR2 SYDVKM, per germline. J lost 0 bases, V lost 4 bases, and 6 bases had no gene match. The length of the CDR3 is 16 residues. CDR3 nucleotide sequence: TGTGCCAGCAGTTCGGCCGGGACAGCCTCTGGAAACACCATATATTTT. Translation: CASSSAGTASGNTIYF.

CDR3 bases: TGCGCCAGCGGGCCCAACAGGGTCTATGGCTACACCTTC. Amino acid sequence: CASGPNRVYGYTF. The chain couples TRBV4-3 to TRBJ1-2; TRBD1 might be the D (6 bases). Germline-derived CDR1 and CDR2 are LGHNA and YSLEER. The CDR3 is 13 amino acids. Trimming removed 8 bases from V and 4 bases from J, with 14 bases in between.

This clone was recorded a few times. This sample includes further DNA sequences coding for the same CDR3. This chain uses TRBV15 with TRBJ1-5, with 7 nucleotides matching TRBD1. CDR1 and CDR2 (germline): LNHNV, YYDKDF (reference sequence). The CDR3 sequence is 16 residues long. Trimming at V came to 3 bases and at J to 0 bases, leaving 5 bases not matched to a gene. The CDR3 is CATSRGTVYSNQPQHF. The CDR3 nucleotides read TGTGCCACCAGCAGGGGGACAGTCTATAGCAATCAGCCCCAGCATTTT.

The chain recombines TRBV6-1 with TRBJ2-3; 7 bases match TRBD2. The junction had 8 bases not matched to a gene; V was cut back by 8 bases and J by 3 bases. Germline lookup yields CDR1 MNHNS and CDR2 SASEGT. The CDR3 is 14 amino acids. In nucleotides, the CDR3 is TGTGCCAGCCGGGAGGCAGGGTGGACAGATACGCAGTATTTT. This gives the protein CASREAGWTDTQYF.

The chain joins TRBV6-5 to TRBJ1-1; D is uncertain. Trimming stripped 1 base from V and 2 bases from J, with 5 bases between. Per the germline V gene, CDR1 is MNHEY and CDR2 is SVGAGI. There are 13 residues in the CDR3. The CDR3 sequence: CASSYLVNTEAFF. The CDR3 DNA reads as TGTGCCAGCAGTTACTTAGTTAACACTGAAGCTTTCTTT.

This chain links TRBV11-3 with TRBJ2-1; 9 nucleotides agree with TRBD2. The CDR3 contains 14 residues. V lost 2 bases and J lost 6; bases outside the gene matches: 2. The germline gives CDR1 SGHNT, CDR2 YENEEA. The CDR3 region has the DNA TGTGCCAGCAGCTTAATAGCGGGAGTCAATGAGCAGTTCTTC. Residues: CASSLIAGVNEQFF.

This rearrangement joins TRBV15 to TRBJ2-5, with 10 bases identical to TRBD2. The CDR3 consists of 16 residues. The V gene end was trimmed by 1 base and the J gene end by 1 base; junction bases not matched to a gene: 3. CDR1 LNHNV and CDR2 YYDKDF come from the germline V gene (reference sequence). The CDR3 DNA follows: TGTGCCACCAGCAGAGGGACTAGCGGAAGCCAAGAGACCCAGTACTTC. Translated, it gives CATSRGTSGSQETQYF.

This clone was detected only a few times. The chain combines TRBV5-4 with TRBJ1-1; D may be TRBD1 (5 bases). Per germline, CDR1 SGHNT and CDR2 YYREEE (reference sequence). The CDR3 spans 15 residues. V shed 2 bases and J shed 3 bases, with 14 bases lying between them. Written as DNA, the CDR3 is TGTGCCAGCAGCTTTGGGGGGGTATTGGACACTGAAGCTTTCTTT. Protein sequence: CASSFGGVLDTEAFF.

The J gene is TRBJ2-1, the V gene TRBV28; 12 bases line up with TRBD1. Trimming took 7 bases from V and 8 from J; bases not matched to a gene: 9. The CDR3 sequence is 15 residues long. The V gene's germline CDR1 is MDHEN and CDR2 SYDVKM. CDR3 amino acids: CASILMGQGAHEQFF. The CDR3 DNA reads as TGTGCCAGCATCCTAATGGGACAGGGGGCCCATGAGCAGTTCTTC.